A selection of T cell receptor beta chains follows, all from one sample in a study of T cells in Graves' hyperthyroidism and ophthalmopathy. TCRdb independently ran MiXCR on the multiplex PCR reads; one entry per CDR3 protein. The sample includes hundreds of thousands of distinct CDR3 sequences, roughly 20% of them seen just once. The sequencing input was blood. Receptors originate from a woman aged 50 to 65 with Graves' hyperthyroidism that later progressed to Graves' ophthalmopathy. CDR3s include the opening cysteine and the closing phenylalanine or tryptophan. A D gene is named only where the DNA matches it firmly. Clone size is shown for a subset of rows, as once, few, many or a class of expanded clone.

J gene | V gene | D gene | clone size | CDR3 DNA | CDR3 protein
TRBJ1-3 | TRBV3-1 | - | once | TGTGCCTGCAGCCCTTTTTTTTCGGGGGCTAGCTCTGGAAACACCATATATTTT | CACSPFFSGASSGNTIYF
TRBJ1-1 | TRBV11-2 | - | once | TGTGCCAGCAGCTTTTTCGGGGGGCTCGGCGCCTCGCACACTGAAGCTTTCTTT | CASSFFGGLGASHTEAFF
TRBJ1-5 | TRBV19 | - | few | TGTGCCAGTAGTTTTCCGACCCCGAGCAATCAGCCCCAGCATTTT | CASSFPTPSNQPQHF
TRBJ1-2 | TRBV15 | - | - | TGTGCCACCAGCAGAGATCGGACAGAACAACCCGGCTACACCTTC | CATSRDRTEQPGYTF
TRBJ2-1 | TRBV7-6 | - | once | TGTGCCAGCAGCTTAATTCACAACGAGTGGAATGAGCAGTTCTTC | CASSLIHNEWNEQFF
TRBJ2-1 | TRBV9 | TRBD1 | - | TGTGCCAGCAGCATCAGGCATACCGGGACAGGGGAAAAGAATGAGCAGCTCTTC | CASSIRHTGTGEKNEQLF
TRBJ2-2 | TRBV2 | TRBD1 | - | TGTGCCAGCAGGGCAGTGAAGGGACAGGCCCCAGGGAACACCGGGGAGCTGTTTTTT | CASRAVKGQAPGNTGELFF
TRBJ1-1 | TRBV7-9 | - | - | TGTGCCAGCAGCTCCCACGGGGCGAGTAACACTGAAGCTTTCTTT | CASSSHGASNTEAFF
TRBJ1-5 | TRBV2 | - | - | TGTGCCAGCAGTGAAGGAAGGCAGCCAAATCAGCCCCAGCATTTT | CASSEGRQPNQPQHF
TRBJ2-7 | TRBV30 | TRBD2 | many | TGTGCCTGGAGCAGCGGGGGGATCTACGAGCAGTACTTC | CAWSSGGIYEQYF
TRBJ1-1 | TRBV27 | - | many | TGTGCCAGCAGTTTTGGACAGAGCATGAACACTGAAGCTTTCTTT | CASSFGQSMNTEAFF
TRBJ1-1 | TRBV12-3/TRBV12-4 | - | - | TGTGCCAGCACCGAACGTGAGCGGAACACTGAAGCTTTCTTT | CASTERERNTEAFF
TRBJ2-5 | TRBV7-6 | - | few | TGTGCCAGCAGCTTTTTAACGGGACGGCAAGAGACCCAGTACTTC | CASSFLTGRQETQYF
TRBJ1-2 | TRBV6-5 | TRBD1 | - | TGTGCCAGCAGTTTAACAGGGGGAGCTAACTATGGCTACACCTTC | CASSLTGGANYGYTF
TRBJ2-1 | TRBV6-1 | - | few | TGTGCCACAGGGAGATCCTACAATGAGCAGTTCTTC | CATGRSYNEQFF
TRBJ2-7 | TRBV10-3 | - | many | TGTGCCATCAGTGAGTCAACGGACCAGGGGACCTACGAGCAGTACTTC | CAISESTDQGTYEQYF
TRBJ2-2 | TRBV12-3/TRBV12-4 | TRBD2 | few | TGTGCCAGCAGTTTAGGGGGGGGGGGGAAAACCGGGGAGCTGTTTTTT | CASSLGGGGKTGELFF
TRBJ2-7 | TRBV5-1 | TRBD1 | many | TGCGCCAGCAGCCCGGGGACAGGGGTAACCTACGAGCAGTACTTC | CASSPGTGVTYEQYF
TRBJ2-5 | TRBV3-1 | - | many | TGTGCCAGCAGCCAAGGAGCCAACAGTCAAGAGACCCAGTACTTC | CASSQGANSQETQYF
TRBJ1-1 | TRBV20-1 | - | many | TGCAGTGCTAGTGAGGGGGGCCCTGAAGCTTTCTTT | CSASEGGPEAFF
TRBJ2-2 | TRBV14 | TRBD1 | few | TGTGCCAGCAGCCCCCGGGACAGAAACACCGGGGAGCTGTTTTTT | CASSPRDRNTGELFF
TRBJ2-1 | TRBV11-1 | TRBD2 | many | TGTGCCAGCAGCTTAGTACTAGCGGGGGGGCCTTTCTTCGATGAGCAGTTCTTC | CASSLVLAGGPFFDEQFF
TRBJ2-7 | TRBV3-1 | - | few | TGTGCCAGCAGCCAAGACGCCTACGTTGACTCCGAGCAGTACTTC | CASSQDAYVDSEQYF
TRBJ1-2 | TRBV29-1 | - | few | TGCAGCGTTCTCAGGGCCTCCACCCATCTTAACTATGGCTACACCTTC | CSVLRASTHLNYGYTF
TRBJ2-5 | TRBV10-3 | - | - | TGTGCCATCAGTGCCGAGACGGCACAAGAGACCCAGTACTTC | CAISAETAQETQYF
TRBJ2-5 | TRBV12-3/TRBV12-4 | - | - | TGTGCCAGCAGTTTAGGAGTGGGGAAGGGTGGCCAAGAGACCCAGTACTTC | CASSLGVGKGGQETQYF
TRBJ2-2 | TRBV20-1 | - | few | TGCAGTGCTTATAGGACTCCGGATTACACCGGGGAGCTGTTTTTT | CSAYRTPDYTGELFF
TRBJ2-1 | TRBV6-1 | - | - | TGTGCCAGCAGTTCTCCCGGGACGGCGGAAAATGAGCAGTTCTTC | CASSSPGTAENEQFF